This TCR beta chain comes out of a study of cytomegalovirus exposure and HLA in healthy donors. The primer mix had 60 Vbeta and 13 Jbeta primers. The assay was immunoSEQ multiplex PCR, and TCRdb's table has in-frame clones only and misses some. The sample has over 90,000 clones; around 74% are singletons. Points on this clone: Its target is not known.

Findings and caveats of the study: As immune exposure information, only CMV serostatus was available. Being productive about 90% or about 30% of the time was typical of most TCR beta V segments in an earlier analysis. Later on, an analysis showed TCR association rates differing by HLA locus, with DRB1 the most and HLA-C the fewest.

Sequencing used PBMCs. This receptor was identified in a female donor in good health and CMV-seropositive.

The CDR3: CASSLLLRASGGQDSYEQYF. CDR3 sequence (DNA): TGTGCCAGCAGCCTGCTACTACGGGCTAGCGGGGGGCAGGATTCCTACGAGCAGTACTTC. J is TRBJ2-7 and V is TRBV7-8; TRBD2 matches at 11 bases. The CDR3 totals 20 residues. Germline V CDR1 and CDR2: SGHVS, FQNEAQ. Trimming took 5 bases from V and 1 from J; bases not matched to a gene: 19.